This record looks at one TCR beta chain sequence and its context. No antigen is known for it. The data were taken from a study of T-cell reconstitution after alpha-beta-depleted transplantation in children. Regarding the study as a whole: A year had passed since transplant, and T-cell counts and diversity by then came mostly from newly produced T cells. Several patients had high TCRbeta diversity at day 60; it came from surviving recipient T cells and thymic progenitors. Reports say that about two months after transplant, the alpha-beta T cells came out of several hundred graft clones that had expanded.

Trimming took 1 base from V and 2 from J, leaving 8 bases between them. CDR3 length equals 15 residues. Germline V gene lookup returns CDR1 SGHTA and CDR2 FQGNSA. For TCRbeta, the library was prepared with unique molecular identifiers. MiXCR, applied by TCRdb to the PCR reads, yields one record per CDR3 protein. Among about 580,000 distinct CDR3 sequences, about 21% were seen once, and the ten largest hold roughly 14%. The sequence was obtained from a boy in the first two years of life who had a stem cell transplant for acute myeloid leukemia, so the T cells may come from the graft donor. The V and J genes are TRBV7-2 and TRBJ2-2; D call uncertain. Sequenced material: PBMCs, mostly from graft donor cells, taken 360 days after TCRalphabeta/CD19-depleted stem cell transplant. CDR3 region: CASSLGVGNTGELFF. The CDR3 nucleotides read TGTGCCAGCAGCTTAGGTGTAGGCAACACCGGGGAGCTGTTTTTT.